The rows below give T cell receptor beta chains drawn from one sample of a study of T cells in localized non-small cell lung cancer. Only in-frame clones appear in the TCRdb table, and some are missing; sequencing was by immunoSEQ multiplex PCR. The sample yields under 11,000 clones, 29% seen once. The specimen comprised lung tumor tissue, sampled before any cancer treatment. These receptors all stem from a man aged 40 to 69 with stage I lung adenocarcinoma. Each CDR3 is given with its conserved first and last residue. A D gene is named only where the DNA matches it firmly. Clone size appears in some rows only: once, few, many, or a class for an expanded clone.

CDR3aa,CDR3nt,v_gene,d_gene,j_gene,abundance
CAWSGDGTAFLDTQYF,TGTGCCTGGAGTGGGGACGGAACCGCCTTTCTAGATACGCAGTATTTT,TRBV30,NA,TRBJ2-3,NA
CASSLAGFDYGYTF,TGCGCCAGCAGCTTGGCGGGTTTCGACTATGGCTACACCTTC,TRBV5-1,NA,TRBJ1-2,NA
CASSASYQPQHF,TGTGCCAGCAGCGCTAGTTATCAGCCCCAGCATTTT,TRBV9,NA,TRBJ1-5,once
CASREHLQGAPYEQYF,TGTGCCAGCAGGGAACACTTACAGGGGGCGCCCTACGAGCAGTACTTC,TRBV6-8,TRBD1,TRBJ2-7,medium-sized
CASSVGGSSTEAFF,TGTGCCAGCAGCGTAGGGGGTTCGAGCACTGAAGCTTTCTTT,TRBV9,NA,TRBJ1-1,NA
CATSAGQNNSPLHF,TGTGCCACCAGCGCCGGACAGAATAATTCACCCCTCCACTTT,TRBV15,NA,TRBJ1-6,NA
CASSLSSGANEKLFF,TGTGCCAGCAGCCTTTCCTCGGGGGCTAATGAAAAACTGTTTTTT,TRBV11-3,NA,TRBJ1-4,NA
CASSPSSYPHEAFF,TGTGCCAGCAGCCCCTCATCGTACCCACATGAAGCTTTCTTT,TRBV9,NA,TRBJ1-1,NA
CASKWGQGMDYGYTF,TGTGCCAGCAAGTGGGGACAGGGCATGGACTATGGCTACACCTTC,TRBV6-8,TRBD1,TRBJ1-2,NA
CASSLWGEVKDTQYF,TGCGCCAGCAGCTTGTGGGGGGAAGTAAAAGATACGCAGTATTTT,TRBV5-1,NA,TRBJ2-3,NA
CASSSGQIEAFF,TGTGCCAGCAGCTCCGGACAGATTGAAGCTTTCTTT,TRBV6-8,NA,TRBJ1-1,few
CAWSVGVNGELFF,TGTGCCTGGAGTGTAGGAGTTAACGGGGAGCTGTTTTTT,TRBV30,NA,TRBJ2-2,once
CSVGDIRAEAFF,TGCAGCGTGGGGGACATAAGGGCTGAAGCTTTCTTT,TRBV29-1,NA,TRBJ1-1,NA
CASSFGQQYNSPLHF,TGTGCCAGCAGCTTCGGACAGCAATATAATTCACCCCTCCACTTT,TRBV11-3,NA,TRBJ1-6,few
CSVLTGFLGYTF,TGCAGCGTCTTGACAGGGTTTCTTGGCTACACCTTC,TRBV29-1,TRBD1,TRBJ1-2,NA
CAISGNRDSQPQHF,TGTGCCATCAGTGGCAACAGGGATAGTCAGCCCCAGCATTTT,TRBV6-8,NA,TRBJ1-5,NA
CASSLDMGSYGYTF,TGTGCCAGCAGCTTAGATATGGGTAGCTATGGCTACACCTTC,TRBV11-3,NA,TRBJ1-2,NA
CASSPRGTGNSPLHF,TGCGCCAGCAGTCCGAGGGGGACAGGGAATTCACCCCTCCACTTT,TRBV10-2,TRBD1,TRBJ1-6,NA
CASSFQGGTVNSPLHF,TGTGCCAGCAGTTTCCAGGGGGGGACGGTCAATTCACCCCTCCACTTT,TRBV6-8,TRBD1,TRBJ1-6,few
CASSVRGLAAGEQYF,TGTGCCAGCAGCGTTAGGGGACTAGCGGCAGGCGAGCAGTACTTC,TRBV11-3,TRBD2,TRBJ2-7,few
CASSYVLETQYF,TGTGCCAGCAGTTACGTTCTAGAGACCCAGTACTTC,TRBV6-8,NA,TRBJ2-5,NA
CASSLGFRENTEAFF,TGTGCCAGCAGCTTAGGTTTTAGGGAGAACACTGAAGCTTTCTTT,TRBV11-3,NA,TRBJ1-1,few
CASSPRRVTGGDNEQFF,TGTGCCAGCTCACCACGTCGCGTGACAGGGGGTGACAATGAGCAGTTCTTC,TRBV18,TRBD1,TRBJ2-1,NA
CASSEEGRGFGNTIYF,TGTGCCAGCAGTGAAGAAGGCAGGGGATTTGGAAACACCATATATTTT,TRBV6-1,NA,TRBJ1-3,few
CASSFAQGGFDEQYF,TGTGCCAGCAGCTTTGCTCAGGGAGGCTTCGACGAGCAGTACTTC,TRBV11-3,NA,TRBJ2-7,NA
CASSKTGGKGAFF,TGTGCCAGCAGTAAAACAGGGGGCAAGGGAGCTTTCTTT,TRBV6-8,TRBD1,TRBJ1-1,few
CASSQTGVGQPQHF,TGTGCCAGCTCACAGACAGGGGTGGGCCAGCCCCAGCATTTT,TRBV18,TRBD1,TRBJ1-5,NA
CASSIVSWRGVSTDTQYF,TGTGCCAGTAGTATAGTTTCTTGGCGGGGGGTCAGCACAGATACGCAGTATTTT,TRBV19,TRBD2,TRBJ2-3,NA
CASSPPGTANYGYTF,TGTGCCAGCTCACCACCGGGGACAGCCAACTATGGCTACACCTTC,TRBV18,TRBD1,TRBJ1-2,NA
CSVVQRQGAPQETQYF,TGCAGCGTAGTACAAAGACAGGGGGCGCCCCAAGAGACCCAGTACTTC,TRBV29-1,TRBD1,TRBJ2-5,NA
CASNGRPGGGYTF,TGTGCCAGTAACGGCCGCCCTGGAGGTGGCTACACCTTC,TRBV19,NA,TRBJ1-2,NA
CASSMNSGGFSPQHF,TGTGCCAGTAGTATGAATTCTGGGGGTTTTTCTCCCCAGCATTTT,TRBV19,NA,TRBJ1-5,NA
CASSLLQGCQPQHF,TGTGCCAGCAGCTTACTACAGGGCTGTCAGCCCCAGCATTTT,TRBV7-2,NA,TRBJ1-5,many
CASSLGLGESTDTQYF,TGTGCCAGCAGTTTAGGTTTGGGGGAAAGCACAGATACGCAGTATTTT,TRBV6-8,NA,TRBJ2-3,NA
CSVSLRTGPDTQYF,TGCAGCGTATCCCTTAGGACAGGGCCAGATACGCAGTATTTT,TRBV29-1,TRBD1,TRBJ2-3,NA
CASSLDSGGAYEQYF,TGTGCCAGCAGCTTAGACAGCGGGGGGGCTTACGAGCAGTACTTC,TRBV11-3,TRBD2,TRBJ2-7,NA
CASSPGGQATPNGYTF,TGTGCCAGCAGCCCGGGGGGACAGGCGACTCCTAATGGCTACACCTTC,TRBV11-3,TRBD1,TRBJ1-2,few
CASKRTAGSGNTIYF,TGTGCCAGCAAGCGGACGGCTGGCTCTGGAAACACCATATATTTT,TRBV2,NA,TRBJ1-3,NA
CASSPRGGDQPQHF,TGTGCCAGCAGTCCCAGAGGGGGAGATCAGCCCCAGCATTTT,TRBV6-8,NA,TRBJ1-5,few
CATKLVLPGTANNEQFF,TGTGCCACCAAACTAGTATTACCCGGGACAGCCAACAATGAGCAGTTCTTC,TRBV6-8,TRBD1,TRBJ2-1,few
CASSVVVGGTDTQYF,TGTGCCAGCAGCGTAGTTGTGGGGGGCACAGATACGCAGTATTTT,TRBV9,NA,TRBJ2-3,few
CASSDSRHQPQHF,TGTGCCAGCAGTGACTCGCGGCACCAGCCCCAGCATTTT,TRBV6-8,NA,TRBJ1-5,NA
CASSYGTGRFNYGYTF,TGTGCCAGCAGTTACGGGACAGGGCGATTTAACTATGGCTACACCTTC,TRBV6-8,TRBD1,TRBJ1-2,many
CASSSRTGPNTGELFF,TGTGCCAGTAGTTCCCGGACAGGACCGAACACCGGGGAGCTGTTTTTT,TRBV19,TRBD1,TRBJ2-2,NA
CASSERGYGYTF,TGTGCCAGCAGTGAAAGGGGCTACGGCTACACCTTC,TRBV9,NA,TRBJ1-2,few
CASRGDYSTDTQYF,TGTGCCAGTAGGGGGGACTACAGCACAGATACGCAGTATTTT,TRBV19,TRBD2,TRBJ2-3,NA
CASSLSTGEYSPLHF,TGTGCCAGCTCTCTATCCACAGGGGAATATTCACCCCTCCACTTT,TRBV18,TRBD1,TRBJ1-6,NA
CSVEGQTNTEAFF,TGCAGCGTTGAGGGCCAAACGAACACTGAAGCTTTCTTT,TRBV29-1,NA,TRBJ1-1,NA
CASSELSINYGYTF,TGTGCCAGCAGTGAGCTCTCCATTAACTATGGCTACACCTTC,TRBV6-8,NA,TRBJ1-2,NA
CASSPGQGGTGTYGYTF,TGTGCCAGCAGCCCGGGACAGGGGGGGACAGGGACCTATGGCTACACCTTC,TRBV11-3,TRBD1,TRBJ1-2,few
CASSLSQGPNYEQFF,TGTGCCAGCAGCTTAAGCCAGGGCCCCAATTATGAGCAGTTCTTC,TRBV11-3,NA,TRBJ2-1,NA
CASSERGGRTDTQYF,TGTGCCAGCAGTGAGCGGGGGGGCCGAACAGATACGCAGTATTTT,TRBV2,TRBD2,TRBJ2-3,NA
CASSPGQGAIEEQFF,TGTGCCAGCAGTCCCGGACAGGGGGCAATTGAAGAGCAGTTCTTC,TRBV6-8,TRBD1,TRBJ2-1,few
CAWSDKTGGALHF,TGTGCCTGGAGTGACAAGACCGGGGGGGCCCTCCACTTT,TRBV30,NA,TRBJ1-6,few
CASSSRQGDSPLHF,TGTGCCAGCAGCTCCAGACAGGGCGATTCACCCCTCCACTTT,TRBV9,TRBD1,TRBJ1-6,few
CASSPVMGQAKNIQYF,TGTGCCAGCTCACCGGTGATGGGACAAGCCAAAAACATTCAGTACTTC,TRBV18,NA,TRBJ2-4,NA
CASSTLSGGVETQYF,TGTGCCAGCAGTACGTTATCAGGAGGTGTGGAGACCCAGTACTTC,TRBV28,NA,TRBJ2-5,few
CASSQGQGNVQPQHF,TGTGCCAGCAGCCAGGGACAGGGGAACGTACAGCCCCAGCATTTT,TRBV11-3,TRBD1,TRBJ1-5,NA
CASSPSNRDRGKNTEAFF,TGTGCCAGCAGCCCCTCAAACCGGGACAGGGGAAAGAACACTGAAGCTTTCTTT,TRBV14,TRBD1,TRBJ1-1,NA
CASSIRVGMNTEAFF,TGTGCCAGTAGTATCCGGGTTGGGATGAACACTGAAGCTTTCTTT,TRBV19,NA,TRBJ1-1,few